One T cell receptor (beta chain) is described in this entry. What it binds is unknown. Using RNA transcripts, the TCR beta CDR3 regions were amplified. An initial RT-PCR round employing HTBI primers preceded a second-round multiplex PCR. TCRdb called the multiplex PCR reads again in MiXCR, with one record for every CDR3 protein. This table has 200,000 to 300,000 distinct CDR3 sequences, around 42% appearing once. Fresh peripheral blood, about 9.3 ml, was the PBMC source. This entry is derived from a study of Graves' ophthalmopathy and Graves' hyperthyroidism. This CDR3 comprises 13 residues. Germline CDR1 and CDR2: ENHRY and SYGVKD. V was clipped by 10 bases and J by 0 bases, with 12 bases between them. Whole-study results and caveats: At around 68% sensitivity and 72% to 75% specificity, the model predicted progression of the ophthalmopathy. From stable hyperthyroidism, ophthalmopathy was separated by a 13-signature model with 87.88% sensitivity and roughly 81% specificity.

The material sequenced was peripheral blood. This TCR derives from an adult man with Graves' ophthalmopathy. The gene calls are TRBV10-3 and TRBJ1-1, with no clear D. CDR3 nucleotides: TGTGCCAGCAGATCCCAACTGAACACTGAAGCTTTCTTT. Translated: CASRSQLNTEAFF.